The 5 T cell receptor beta chains listed next were all sequenced from one sample in a study of T-cell memory formation after mild COVID-19. TCRdb called the 5' RACE reads again in MiXCR, with one record for every CDR3 protein. The data contain 410,000 or so distinct CDR3 sequences, under 25% of them singletons. Sequencing used PBMCs or a T cell subset sorted from them (not recorded which). These receptors came from an adult woman who had mild COVID-19 (a few samples of this study predate the infection). Cell type and time point are not known.

The sample holds a few counts of this clonotype. The chain links TRBV12-3 or TRBV12-4 to TRBJ2-7; 10 positions agree with TRBD1. The CDR3 has 15 amino acids. V lost 6 bases to trimming and J lost 3 bases; unmatched junction nucleotides: 8. The CDR3 nucleotides are TGTGCCAGCAGGCCCGGGACAGGGGAGGTCTACGAGCAGTACTTC. This codes for CASRPGTGEVYEQYF.

This chain joins TRBV5-1 and TRBJ2-3, with 10 bases that match TRBD2. Unmatched junction bases numbered 9, after V lost 0 bases and J lost 5 bases. Germline V gene data show CDR1 as SGHRS and CDR2 as YFSETQ. The CDR3 extends over 17 amino acids. CDR3 protein: CASSLVPLAGVGDTQYF. DNA of the CDR3: TGCGCCAGCAGCTTGGTCCCTCTAGCGGGAGTGGGAGATACGCAGTATTTT.

V is TRBV9 and J is TRBJ1-2; tentatively, D is TRBD1 (5 bases). Germline V CDR1 and CDR2: SGDLS, YYNGEE. The V gene lost 3 bases and the J gene lost 0 bases, with 6 bases spanning the gap. This CDR3 has 13 amino acids. CDR3 nucleotide sequence: TGTGCCAGCAGCGGGACAACTAACTATGGCTACACCTTC. Translated: CASSGTTNYGYTF.

The chain links TRBV11-2 to TRBJ2-7, with unresolved D. Germline CDR1 and CDR2: SGHAT and FQNNGV. This CDR3 has 12 amino acids. V lost 4 bases and J lost 6, with 10 bases in between. The DNA for the CDR3 is TGTGCCAGCAGCTCCCTCTTACCCGAGCAGTACTTC. Its translation is CASSSLLPEQYF. Drawing the rest from reference TRBV11-2 and TRBJ2-7, the complete variable domain is EAGVAQSPRYKIIEKRQSVAFWCNPISGHATLYWYQQILGQGPKLLIQFQNNGVVDDSQLPKDRFSAERLKGVDSTLKIQPAKLEDSAVYLCASSSLLPEQYFGPGTRLTVT.

The chain couples TRBV18 to TRBJ2-7, with TRBD1 matching 9 bases. Looked up from germline, CDR1 is KGHSH and CDR2 is LQKENI. V lost 3 bases and J lost 6; bases outside the gene matches: 9. The CDR3 sequence is 15 residues long. The CDR3 DNA reads as TGTGCCAGCTCACCTCCACAGGGGGCAACTAGCGAGCAGTACTTC. Translation: CASSPPQGATSEQYF.